This entry is about one T cell receptor (beta chain). The CDR3 consists of 14 residues. In germline, CDR1 is SGHTA, CDR2 FQGNSA. The ends were cut back, 0 bases at V and 4 bases at J, with 9 bases in the middle. This record comes from a study of T-cell reconstitution after alpha-beta-depleted transplantation in children. A TCRbeta library incorporating unique molecular identifiers was prepared. TCRdb re-analysed the PCR reads in MiXCR, keeping a single row per CDR3 protein. The table shows roughly 300,000 distinct CDR3 sequences, with nearly 10% occurring only once. The sequenced sample was PBMCs from the stem cell graft donor, obtained from the stem cell graft. This chain uses TRBV7-2 with TRBJ2-5, with D perhaps TRBD2 (7 bases). This TCR came from a human donor who donated a stem cell graft to a child with SCID. The CDR3 DNA follows: TGTGCCAGCAGCTTAGCGGGGGGGCCAGAGACCCAGTACTTC. It encodes CASSLAGGPETQYF.